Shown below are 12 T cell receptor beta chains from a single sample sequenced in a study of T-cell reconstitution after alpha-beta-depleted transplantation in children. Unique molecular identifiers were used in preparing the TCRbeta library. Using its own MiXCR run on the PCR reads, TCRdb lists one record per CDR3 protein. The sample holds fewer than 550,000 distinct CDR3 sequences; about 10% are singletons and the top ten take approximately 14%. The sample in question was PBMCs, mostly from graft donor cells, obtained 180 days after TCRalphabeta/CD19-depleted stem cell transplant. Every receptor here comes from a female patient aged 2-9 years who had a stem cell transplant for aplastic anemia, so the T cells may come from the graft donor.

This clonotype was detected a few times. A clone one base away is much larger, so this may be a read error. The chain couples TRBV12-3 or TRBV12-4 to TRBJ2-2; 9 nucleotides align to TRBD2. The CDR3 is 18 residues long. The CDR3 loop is CAISRWVTSGHTTGELFF. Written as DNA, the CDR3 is TGTGCCATCAGTCGATGGGTGACTAGCGGTCATACCACCGGGGAGCTGTTTTTT.

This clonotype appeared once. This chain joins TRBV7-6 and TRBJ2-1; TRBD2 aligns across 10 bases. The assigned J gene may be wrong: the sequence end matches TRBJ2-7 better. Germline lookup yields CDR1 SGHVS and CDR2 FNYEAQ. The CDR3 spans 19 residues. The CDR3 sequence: CASSSRRGLAVKKYNEQYF. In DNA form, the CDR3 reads TGTGCCAGCAGCTCTCGTAGAGGACTAGCGGTTAAGAAATACAATGAGCAGTACTTC.

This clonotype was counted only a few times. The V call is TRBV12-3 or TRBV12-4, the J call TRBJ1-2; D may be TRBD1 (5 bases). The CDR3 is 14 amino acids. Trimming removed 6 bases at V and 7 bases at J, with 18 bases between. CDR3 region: CASSRTDKTPGYTF. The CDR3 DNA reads TGTGCCAGCAGCCGGACGGACAAGACTCCTGGCTACACCTTC.

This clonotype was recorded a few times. The CDR3 DNA sequence: TGTGCCAGCAGCTTATCGGGACAGGTTGGAGATACGCAGTATTTT. It codes for CASSLSGQVGDTQYF. V is TRBV7-9 and J is TRBJ2-3; TRBD1 matches at 8 bases. The V gene's germline CDR1 is SEHNR and CDR2 FQNEAQ (reference sequence). This CDR3 has 15 amino acids. Losses at the gene ends were 2 bases for V and 5 bases for J; bases not matched to a gene: 6.

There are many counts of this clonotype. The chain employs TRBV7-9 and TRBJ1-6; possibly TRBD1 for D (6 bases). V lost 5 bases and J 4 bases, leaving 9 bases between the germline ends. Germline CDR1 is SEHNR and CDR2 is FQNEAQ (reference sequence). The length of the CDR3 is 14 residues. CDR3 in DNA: TGTGCCAGCAGCGGACAGTCTTATAATTCACCCCTCCACTTT. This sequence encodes CASSGQSYNSPLHF.

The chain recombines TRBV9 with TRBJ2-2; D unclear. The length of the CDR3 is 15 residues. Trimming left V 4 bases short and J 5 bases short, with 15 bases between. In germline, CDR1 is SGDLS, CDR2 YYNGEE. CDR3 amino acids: CASSHFARETGELFF. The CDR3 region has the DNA TGTGCCAGCAGCCACTTTGCTCGCGAGACCGGGGAGCTGTTTTTT.

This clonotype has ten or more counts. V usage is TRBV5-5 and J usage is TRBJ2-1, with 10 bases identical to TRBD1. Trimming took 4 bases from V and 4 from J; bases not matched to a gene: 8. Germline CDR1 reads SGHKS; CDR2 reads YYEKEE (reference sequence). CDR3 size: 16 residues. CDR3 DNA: TGTGCCAGCAGCGCGGACAGGGGGGGGTTTTACAATGAGCAGTTCTTC. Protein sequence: CASSADRGGFYNEQFF.

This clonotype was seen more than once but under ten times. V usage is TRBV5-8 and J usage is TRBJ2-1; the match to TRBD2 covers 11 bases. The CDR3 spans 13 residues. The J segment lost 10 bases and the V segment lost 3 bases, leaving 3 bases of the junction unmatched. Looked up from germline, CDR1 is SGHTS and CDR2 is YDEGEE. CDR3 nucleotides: TGTGCCAGCAGCTGGGGACTAGCGGCAGAGCAGTTCTTC. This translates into CASSWGLAAEQFF.

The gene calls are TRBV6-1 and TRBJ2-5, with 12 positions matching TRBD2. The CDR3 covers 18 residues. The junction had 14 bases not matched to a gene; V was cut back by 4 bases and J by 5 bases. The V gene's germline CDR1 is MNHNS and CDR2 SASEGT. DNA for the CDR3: TGTGCCAGCAGTGGACGGAAACCCGGGACTAGCGGGTGGGAGACCCAGTACTTC. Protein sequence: CASSGRKPGTSGWETQYF.

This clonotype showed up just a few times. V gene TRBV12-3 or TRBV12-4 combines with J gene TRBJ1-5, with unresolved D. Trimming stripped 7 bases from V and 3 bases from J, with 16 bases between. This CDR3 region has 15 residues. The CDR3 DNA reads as TGTGCCAGCAACTCCCTCAGAGGAACCAATCAGCCCCAGCATTTT. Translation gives CASNSLRGTNQPQHF.

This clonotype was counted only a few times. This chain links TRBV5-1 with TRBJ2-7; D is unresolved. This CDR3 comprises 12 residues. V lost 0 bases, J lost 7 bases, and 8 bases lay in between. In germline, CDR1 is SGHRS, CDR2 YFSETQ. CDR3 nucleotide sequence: TGCGCCAGCAGCTTGGATCCTCGGGAGCAGTACTTC. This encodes CASSLDPREQYF.

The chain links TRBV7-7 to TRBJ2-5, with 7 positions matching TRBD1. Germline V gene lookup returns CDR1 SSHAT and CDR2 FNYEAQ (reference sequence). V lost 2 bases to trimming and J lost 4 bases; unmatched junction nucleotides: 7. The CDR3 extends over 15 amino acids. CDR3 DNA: TGTGCCAGCAGCTTACAACAGGGGAGTGGAGAGACCCAGTACTTC. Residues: CASSLQQGSGETQYF.